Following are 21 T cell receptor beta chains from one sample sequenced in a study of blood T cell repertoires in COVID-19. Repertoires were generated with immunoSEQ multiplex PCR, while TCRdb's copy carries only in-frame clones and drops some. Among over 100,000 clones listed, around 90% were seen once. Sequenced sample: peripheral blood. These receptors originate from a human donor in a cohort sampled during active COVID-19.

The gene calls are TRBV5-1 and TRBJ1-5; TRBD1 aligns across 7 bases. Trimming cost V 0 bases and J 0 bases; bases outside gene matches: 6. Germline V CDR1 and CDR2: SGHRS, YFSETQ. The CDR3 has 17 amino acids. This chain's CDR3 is CASSLGGTGASNQPQHF. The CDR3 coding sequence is TGCGCCAGCAGCTTGGGGGGAACAGGGGCTAGCAATCAGCCCCAGCATTTT.

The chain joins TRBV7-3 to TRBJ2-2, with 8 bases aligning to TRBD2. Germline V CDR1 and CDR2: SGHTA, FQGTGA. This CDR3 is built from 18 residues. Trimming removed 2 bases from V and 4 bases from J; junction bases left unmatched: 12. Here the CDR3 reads CASSLVATGGPRTGELFF. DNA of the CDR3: TGTGCCAGCAGCTTAGTCGCGACGGGGGGGCCTCGCACCGGGGAGCTGTTTTTT.

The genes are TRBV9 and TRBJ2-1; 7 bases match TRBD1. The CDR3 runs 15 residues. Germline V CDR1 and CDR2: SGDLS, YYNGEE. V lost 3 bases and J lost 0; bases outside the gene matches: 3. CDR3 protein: CASSGNRGSYNEQFF. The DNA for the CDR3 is TGTGCCAGCAGCGGAAACAGGGGCTCCTACAATGAGCAGTTCTTC.

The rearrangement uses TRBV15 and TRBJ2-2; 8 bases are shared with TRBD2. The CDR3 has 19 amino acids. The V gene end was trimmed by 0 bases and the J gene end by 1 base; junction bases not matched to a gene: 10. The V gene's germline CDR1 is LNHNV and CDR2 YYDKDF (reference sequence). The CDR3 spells CATSRDHGKLAGNTGELFF. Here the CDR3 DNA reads TGTGCCACCAGCAGAGATCATGGGAAGCTAGCGGGGAACACCGGGGAGCTGTTTTTT.

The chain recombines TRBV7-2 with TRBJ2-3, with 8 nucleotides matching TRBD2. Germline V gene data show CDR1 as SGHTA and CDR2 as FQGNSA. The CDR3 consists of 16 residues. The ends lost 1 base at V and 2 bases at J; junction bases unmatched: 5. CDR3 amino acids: CASSLVSGGPTDTQYF. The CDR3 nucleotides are TGTGCCAGCAGCTTAGTCAGCGGGGGCCCCACAGATACGCAGTATTTT.

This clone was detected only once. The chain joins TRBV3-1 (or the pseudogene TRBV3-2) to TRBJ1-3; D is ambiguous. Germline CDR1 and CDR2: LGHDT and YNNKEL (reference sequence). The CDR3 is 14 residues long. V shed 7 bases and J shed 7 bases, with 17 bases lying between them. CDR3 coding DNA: TGTGCCAGCACCCCCGCGAGCTTGGAGAACACCATATATTTT. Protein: CASTPASLENTIYF.

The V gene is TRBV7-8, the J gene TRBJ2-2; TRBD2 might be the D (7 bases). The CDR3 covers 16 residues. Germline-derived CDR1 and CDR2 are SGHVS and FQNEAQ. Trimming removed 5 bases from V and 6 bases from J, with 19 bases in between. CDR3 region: CASSQRGTNVPGELFF. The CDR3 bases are TGTGCCAGCAGCCAGAGGGGGACTAATGTCCCCGGGGAGCTGTTTTTT.

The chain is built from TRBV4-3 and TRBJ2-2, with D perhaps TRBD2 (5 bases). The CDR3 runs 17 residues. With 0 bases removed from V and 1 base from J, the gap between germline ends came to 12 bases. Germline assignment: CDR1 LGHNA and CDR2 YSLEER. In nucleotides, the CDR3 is TGCGCCAGCAGCCAAGATCTGTCTAGCCTGAACACCGGGGAGCTGTTTTTT. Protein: CASSQDLSSLNTGELFF.

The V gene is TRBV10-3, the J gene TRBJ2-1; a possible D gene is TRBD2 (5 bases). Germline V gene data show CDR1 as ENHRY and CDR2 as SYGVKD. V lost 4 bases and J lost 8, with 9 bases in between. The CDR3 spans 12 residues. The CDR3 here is CAISGAGYEQFF. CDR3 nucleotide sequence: TGTGCCATCAGTGGCGCGGGCTATGAGCAGTTCTTC.

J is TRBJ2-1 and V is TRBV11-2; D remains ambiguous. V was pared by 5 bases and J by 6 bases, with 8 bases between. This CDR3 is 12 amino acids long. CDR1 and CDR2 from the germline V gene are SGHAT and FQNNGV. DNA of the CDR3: TGTGCCAGCAGCGGTTTACTCAATGAGCAGTTCTTC. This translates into CASSGLLNEQFF.

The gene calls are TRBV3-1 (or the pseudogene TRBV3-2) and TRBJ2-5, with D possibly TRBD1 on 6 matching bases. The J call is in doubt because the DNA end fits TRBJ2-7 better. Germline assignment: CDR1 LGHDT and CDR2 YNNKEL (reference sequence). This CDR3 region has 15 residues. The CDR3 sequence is CASSLQSWDNYEQYF. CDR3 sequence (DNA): TGTGCCAGCAGCCTACAATCCTGGGACAACTACGAGCAGTACTTC.

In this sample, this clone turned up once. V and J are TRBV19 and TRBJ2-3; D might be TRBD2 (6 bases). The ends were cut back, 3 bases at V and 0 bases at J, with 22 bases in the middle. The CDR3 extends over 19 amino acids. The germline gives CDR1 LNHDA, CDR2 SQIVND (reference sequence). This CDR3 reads CASSMRVVPAGSSTDTQYF. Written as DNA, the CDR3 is TGTGCCAGTAGTATGCGTGTAGTTCCGGCGGGAAGCAGCACAGATACGCAGTATTTT. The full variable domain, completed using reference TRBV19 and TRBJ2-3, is DGGITQSPKYLFRKEGQNVTLSCEQNLNHDAMYWYRQDPGQGLRLIYYSQIVNDFQKGDIAEGYSVSREKKESFPLTVTSAQKNPTAFYLCASSMRVVPAGSSTDTQYFGPGTRLTVL.

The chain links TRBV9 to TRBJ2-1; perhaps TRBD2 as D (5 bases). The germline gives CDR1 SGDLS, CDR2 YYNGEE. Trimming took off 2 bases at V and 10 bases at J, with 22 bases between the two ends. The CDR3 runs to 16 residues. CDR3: CASSVGSGGHPKEQFF. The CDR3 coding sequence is TGTGCCAGCAGCGTGGGGAGTGGCGGGCACCCCAAGGAGCAGTTCTTC.

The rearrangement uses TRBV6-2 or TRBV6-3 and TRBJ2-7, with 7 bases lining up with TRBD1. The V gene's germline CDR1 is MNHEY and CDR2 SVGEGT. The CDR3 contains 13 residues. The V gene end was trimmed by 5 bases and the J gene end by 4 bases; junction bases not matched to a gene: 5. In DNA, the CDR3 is TGTGCCAGCAGTACCTTACAGGGGTACGAGCAGTACTTC. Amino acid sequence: CASSTLQGYEQYF.

The CDR3 loop reads CASSLSSGGPPYNEQFF. The CDR3 nucleotides read TGTGCCAGCAGCCTGTCTAGCGGGGGGCCTCCCTACAATGAGCAGTTCTTC. This rearrangement joins TRBV4-2 to TRBJ2-1; TRBD2 agrees at 11 bases. The CDR3 is made up of 17 amino acids. The V gene's germline CDR1 is LGHNA and CDR2 YNFKEQ. Germline trimming cut 4 bases from V and 2 bases from J; bases unmatched to any gene: 7.

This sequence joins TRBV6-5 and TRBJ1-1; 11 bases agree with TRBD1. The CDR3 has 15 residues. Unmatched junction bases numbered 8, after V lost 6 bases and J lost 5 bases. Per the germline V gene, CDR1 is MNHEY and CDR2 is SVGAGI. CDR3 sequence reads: CASRDRGLAGTEAFF. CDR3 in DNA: TGTGCCAGCAGGGACAGGGGGCTAGCGGGAACTGAAGCTTTCTTT.

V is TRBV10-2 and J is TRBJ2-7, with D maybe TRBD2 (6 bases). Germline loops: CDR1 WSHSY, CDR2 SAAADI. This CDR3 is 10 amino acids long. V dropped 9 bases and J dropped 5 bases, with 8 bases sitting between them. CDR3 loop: CASGGHEQYF. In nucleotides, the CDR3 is TGCGCCAGTGGAGGGCACGAGCAGTACTTC.

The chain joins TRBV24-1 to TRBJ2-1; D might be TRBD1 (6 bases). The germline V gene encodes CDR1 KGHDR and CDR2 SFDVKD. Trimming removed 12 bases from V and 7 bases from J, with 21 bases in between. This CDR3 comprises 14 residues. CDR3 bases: TGTGCCGCCCCACAGGGTCAGGGGTGTAATGAGCAGTTCTTC. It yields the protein CAAPQGQGCNEQFF.

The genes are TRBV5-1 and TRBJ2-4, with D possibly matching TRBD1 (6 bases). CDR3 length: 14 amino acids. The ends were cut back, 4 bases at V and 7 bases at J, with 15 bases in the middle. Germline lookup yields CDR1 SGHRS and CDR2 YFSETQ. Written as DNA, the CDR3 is TGCGCCAGCAGCCCTACAGCAGGGGTTAACATTCAGTACTTC. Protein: CASSPTAGVNIQYF.

DNA of the CDR3: TGTGCCAGCAGTGAAGCGCTGATCAGGGGCAGCTCCTATAATTCACCCCTCCACTTT. It yields the protein CASSEALIRGSSYNSPLHF. This chain links TRBV6-1 with TRBJ1-6; a weak D match, TRBD1 (6 bases). Between the trimmed V and J ends, which lost 0 bases and 0 bases, there was a span of 15 bases. The CDR3 loop spans 19 amino acids. CDR1 is MNHNS and CDR2 is SASEGT in the germline V gene.

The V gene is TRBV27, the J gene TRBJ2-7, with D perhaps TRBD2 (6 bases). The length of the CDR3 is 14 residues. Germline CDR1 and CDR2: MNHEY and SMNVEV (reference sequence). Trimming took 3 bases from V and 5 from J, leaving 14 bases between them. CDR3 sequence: CASSFRGRTNEQYF. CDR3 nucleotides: TGTGCCAGCAGTTTCCGGGGGAGGACCAACGAGCAGTACTTC.